This is a list of T cell receptor beta chains from one sample in a study of CD8 T cells in Susac syndrome. TCRdb independently ran MiXCR on the immunoSEQ multiplex PCR reads; one entry per CDR3 protein. This sample has approximately 190,000 distinct CDR3 sequences; 95% occur once, and the top ten carry around 0.16%. The sample consisted of CD8+ T cells from PBMCs. Receptors were obtained from a human donor with Susac syndrome. Each CDR3 is given with its conserved first and last residue. The D gene is left open where the match is weak. Rows may omit the clone size; those that give it use once, few, many or a size class.

TRBV13	-	-	TRBJ2-1	TGTGCCAGCAGCTTAGTTGGAACTAGTGGGTTGCATGAGCAGTTCTTC	CASSLVGTSGLHEQFF
TRBV6-2/TRBV6-3	TRBD2	-	TRBJ2-7	TGTGCCAGCAGCTGGACTAGCGGGAGTTCCGAGCAGTACTTC	CASSWTSGSSEQYF
TRBV5-5	-	-	TRBJ2-2	TGTGCCAGCAGCGAACCGGAGGGCCTTGCCGGGGAGCTGTTTTTT	CASSEPEGLAGELFF
TRBV5-4	-	-	TRBJ2-1	TGTGCCAGCAGCTTTAAAGGACTAATCAAATCCTACAATGAGCAGTTCTTC	CASSFKGLIKSYNEQFF
TRBV5-1	TRBD1	-	TRBJ2-7	TGCGCCAGCAGCGCTCTTCCGGGACAGGGGGCACCCTCCTACGAGCAGTACTTC	CASSALPGQGAPSYEQYF
TRBV23-1	-	-	TRBJ2-4	TGCGCCAGCAGCCTACAGCTTCCACTAGCCAAAAACATTCAGTACTTC	CASSLQLPLAKNIQYF
TRBV5-5	-	-	TRBJ1-3	TGTGCCAGCAGCCTCGCGATGAGTCCCTCATATTTT	CASSLAMSPSYF
TRBV11-2	-	-	TRBJ1-2	TGTGCCAGCAGCTTAATGGGCACACGTCCCCATGGCTACACCTTC	CASSLMGTRPHGYTF
TRBV9	-	-	TRBJ2-1	TGTGCCAGCAGCGTAGGTGGGAGGGGGTACAATGAGCAGTTCTTC	CASSVGGRGYNEQFF
TRBV29-1	TRBD2	-	TRBJ2-1	TGCAGCGTTCTAGGACTAGCAGAGTACAATGAGCAGTTCTTC	CSVLGLAEYNEQFF
TRBV30	-	-	TRBJ2-3	TGTGCCTGGAGTGTAGGGTACGGTACAGATACGCAGTATTTT	CAWSVGYGTDTQYF
TRBV5-1	TRBD2	-	TRBJ2-1	TGCGCCAGCAGCTTGCCGGGGGACTACAATTACAATGAGCAGTTCTTC	CASSLPGDYNYNEQFF
TRBV30	-	once	TRBJ1-5	TGTGCCTGGAGTACACAGGGGCCCCAGCATTTT	CAWSTQGPQHF
TRBV7-9	-	once	TRBJ2-7	TGTGCCAGCAGCTTTTCAATCGGAGATTCGGGCCACGAGCAGTACTTC	CASSFSIGDSGHEQYF
TRBV12-3/TRBV12-4	-	-	TRBJ2-1	TGTGCCAGCAGTTTAAGGGGCACAGTCTACAATGAGCAGTTCTTC	CASSLRGTVYNEQFF
TRBV29-1	-	-	TRBJ2-2	TGCAGCGTTGTTAGCGGCTTGAACACCGGGGAGCTGTTTTTT	CSVVSGLNTGELFF
TRBV9	TRBD2	-	TRBJ2-2	TGTGCCAGCAGTGCCGGGACTAGCGCCGGGGAGCTGTTTTTT	CASSAGTSAGELFF
TRBV4-1	-	-	TRBJ1-6	TGCGCCAGCAGCCAAGAAAAGTATAATTCACCCCTCCACTTT	CASSQEKYNSPLHF
TRBV5-1	TRBD1	-	TRBJ1-1	TGCGCCAGCAGCCCCCCACAGGGGGCGTTGGGCACTGAAGCTTTCTTT	CASSPPQGALGTEAFF
TRBV28	-	-	TRBJ1-3	TGTGCCAGCAGTTTTTATGGGGACACCATATATTTT	CASSFYGDTIYF
TRBV18	-	-	TRBJ1-4	TGTGCCAGCTCAGCCTTATTAGAAAAACTGTTTTTT	CASSALLEKLFF
TRBV7-2	TRBD1	once	TRBJ2-3	TGTGCCAGCGTACCGACAGGGACAGGCAGGACAGATACGCAGTATTTT	CASVPTGTGRTDTQYF
TRBV9	TRBD2	-	TRBJ2-3	TGTGCCAGCCAAGGGACTAGCGGCACAGATACGCAGTATTTT	CASQGTSGTDTQYF
TRBV27	TRBD1	-	TRBJ2-2	TGTGCCAGCAGTTTGAACCCCGGGACAGGGGGGACCGGGGAGCTGTTTTTT	CASSLNPGTGGTGELFF
TRBV13	TRBD2	-	TRBJ2-7	TGTGCCAGCAGCTTAGGTAGCCCGGGAGGTCGCGAGCAGTACTTC	CASSLGSPGGREQYF
TRBV30	-	-	TRBJ1-2	TGTGCCTGGAGTCCTGTGGGCTCGTATGGCTACACCTTC	CAWSPVGSYGYTF
TRBV12-5	TRBD2	-	TRBJ2-5	TGTGCTAGTGGTAACGGACTAGCGGGGGACGCGACTCAAGAGACCCAGTACTTC	CASGNGLAGDATQETQYF
TRBV2	TRBD2	-	TRBJ2-1	TGTGCCAGCATGTCTGAGCGGGAGACCTACAATGAGCAGTTCTTC	CASMSERETYNEQFF
TRBV4-1	-	-	TRBJ2-1	TGCGCCAGCAGCCCATACCCGACCGCCAGTTCCTACAATGAGCAGTTCTTC	CASSPYPTASSYNEQFF
TRBV4-1	-	-	TRBJ2-7	TGCGCCAGCAGCCAAGATCTCCCCAGGGTCGAGCAGTACTTC	CASSQDLPRVEQYF
TRBV10-2	TRBD1	-	TRBJ2-1	TGCGCCAGCACCCTGACAGGGGGCGATGAGCAGTTCTTC	CASTLTGGDEQFF
TRBV5-1	-	-	TRBJ2-7	TGCGCCAGCAGCTTGATTGCGCCCCCGAACGAGCAGTACTTC	CASSLIAPPNEQYF
TRBV23-1	-	-	TRBJ2-7	TGCGCCAGCAGTCAAGGGACATGGAGCTACGAGCAGTACTTC	CASSQGTWSYEQYF
TRBV7-9	TRBD2	-	TRBJ2-1	TGTGCCAGCAGCCCCCGTCCTACTAGCGGTTCCTACAATGAGCAGTTCTTC	CASSPRPTSGSYNEQFF
TRBV29-1	-	-	TRBJ1-3	TGCAGCGTTGAACATTTAGGACCGTCCTCTGGAAACACCATATATTTT	CSVEHLGPSSGNTIYF
TRBV27	TRBD1	-	TRBJ2-7	TGTGCCAGCAGTTTATACGGGACAGGGGCGAGGGAGCAGTACTTC	CASSLYGTGAREQYF
TRBV3-1	-	once	TRBJ1-1	TGTGCCAGCAGCCAAAGGTGGGACACTGAAGCTTTCTTT	CASSQRWDTEAFF
TRBV9	TRBD2	-	TRBJ2-3	TGTGCCAGCAGCGTCCCATTATCCGGGACTAGCGGGGACCCACGCGATACGCAGTATTTT	CASSVPLSGTSGDPRDTQYF
TRBV4-1	-	-	TRBJ2-7	TGCGCCAGCAGCCTTCGGCCCGGTGGCTACGAGCAGTACTTC	CASSLRPGGYEQYF
TRBV4-2	-	-	TRBJ2-1	TGTGCCAGCAGCCAAGGAAGCACAGACAATGAGCAGTTCTTC	CASSQGSTDNEQFF
TRBV3-1	-	-	TRBJ1-1	TGTGCCAGCAGCCAAGATCCATCGGGGGGGCCGCCTTACGAAGCTTTCTTT	CASSQDPSGGPPYEAFF
TRBV5-5	-	-	TRBJ2-7	TGTGCCAGCAGCTTCGCAGGCGAGCAGTACTTC	CASSFAGEQYF
TRBV9	-	-	TRBJ1-5	TGTGCCAGCAGCCTGGGGGGTACCGGTATTCAGCCCCAGCATTTT	CASSLGGTGIQPQHF
TRBV2	-	-	TRBJ2-7	TGTGCCAGCAGTGAAGGGGCCGAGCAGTACTTC	CASSEGAEQYF
TRBV29-1	-	-	TRBJ1-5	TGCAGCGTTGAGTATAGCGTCCGCGTCTATAGCAATCAGCCCCAGCATTTT	CSVEYSVRVYSNQPQHF
TRBV7-9	-	once	TRBJ2-5	TGTGCCAGCAGAGACTCAAGTGTAAAAGAGACCCAGTACTTC	CASRDSSVKETQYF
TRBV11-2	-	-	TRBJ2-1	TGTGCCAGCAGCTTAGTCAACGGCCACCGGGACAATGAGCAGTTCTTC	CASSLVNGHRDNEQFF